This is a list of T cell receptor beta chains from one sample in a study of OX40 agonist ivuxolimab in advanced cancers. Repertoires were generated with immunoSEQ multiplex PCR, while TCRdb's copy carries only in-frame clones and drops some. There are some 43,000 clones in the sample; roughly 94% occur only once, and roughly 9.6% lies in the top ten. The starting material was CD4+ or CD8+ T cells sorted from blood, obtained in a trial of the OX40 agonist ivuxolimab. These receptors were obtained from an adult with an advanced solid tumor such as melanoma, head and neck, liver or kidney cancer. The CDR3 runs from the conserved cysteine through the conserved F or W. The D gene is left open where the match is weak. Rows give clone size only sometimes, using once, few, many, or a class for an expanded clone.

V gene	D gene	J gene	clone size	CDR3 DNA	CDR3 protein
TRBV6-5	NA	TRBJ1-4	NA	TGTGCCAGCAGTTTTCAGGGAGATGAAAAACTGTTTTTT	CASSFQGDEKLFF
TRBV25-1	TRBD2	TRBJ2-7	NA	TGTGCCAGCAGTGGAAGCGGGGATTACGAGCAGTACTTC	CASSGSGDYEQYF
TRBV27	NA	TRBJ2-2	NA	TGTGCCAGCAGTTTATTCTCCGCGAACACCGGGGAGCTGTTTTTT	CASSLFSANTGELFF
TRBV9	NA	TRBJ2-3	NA	TGTGCCAGCAGCATATCCACAGATACGCAGTATTTT	CASSISTDTQYF
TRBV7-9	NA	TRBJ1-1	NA	TGTGCCAGCAGCCCCCAGGGCCGTTACACTGAAGCTTTCTTT	CASSPQGRYTEAFF
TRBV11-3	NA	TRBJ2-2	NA	TGTGCCAGCAGCTTCCCCTCCCGGAACACCGGGGAGCTGTTTTTT	CASSFPSRNTGELFF
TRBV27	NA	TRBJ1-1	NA	TGTGCCAGCAGTTTTATTCGGGACACTGAAGCTTTCTTT	CASSFIRDTEAFF
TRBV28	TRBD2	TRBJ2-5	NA	TGTGCCAGCAGTTTTCGGCTAGCGGGACAAAATATCGACCAAGAGACCCAGTACTTC	CASSFRLAGQNIDQETQYF
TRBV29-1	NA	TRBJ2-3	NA	TGCAGCGTTGTTAGCGGTTACACAGATACGCAGTATTTT	CSVVSGYTDTQYF
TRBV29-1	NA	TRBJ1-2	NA	TGCAGCGTTGGAGGACAGACGGACTATGGCTACACCTTC	CSVGGQTDYGYTF
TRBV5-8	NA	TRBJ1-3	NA	TGTGCCAGCAGCTTGGACATCAGCTCTGGAAACACCATATATTTT	CASSLDISSGNTIYF
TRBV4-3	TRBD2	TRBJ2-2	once	TGCGCCAGCAGCCTGGGGACTAGCGGAGTCACCGGGGAGCTGTTTTTT	CASSLGTSGVTGELFF
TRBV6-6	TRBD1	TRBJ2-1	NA	TGTGCCAGCAGGTCCGGGACAGGGGGCTCCTACAATGAGCAGTTCTTC	CASRSGTGGSYNEQFF
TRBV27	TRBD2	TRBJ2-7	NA	TGTGCCAGCAGTCCACCCACCGGGACTAGCGGTTCCTACGAGCAGTACTTC	CASSPPTGTSGSYEQYF
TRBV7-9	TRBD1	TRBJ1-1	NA	TGTGCCAGCAGCACGGGACAGGGAATGAACACTGAAGCTTTCTTT	CASSTGQGMNTEAFF
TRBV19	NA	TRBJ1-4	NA	TGTGCCAGTAGGGCGCGCACCGAAACCCCTAATGAAAAACTGTTTTTT	CASRARTETPNEKLFF
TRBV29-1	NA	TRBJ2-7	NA	TGCAGCGTTCAGGGGGGGACTAGCTCCTACGAGCAGTACTTC	CSVQGGTSSYEQYF
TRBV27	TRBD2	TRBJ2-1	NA	TGTGCCAGCAGTATTAGCGGGGATAATGAGCAGTTCTTC	CASSISGDNEQFF
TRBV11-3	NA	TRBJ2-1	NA	TGTGCCAGCAGCCCACCGGGTAGTAGCGGATACAATGAGCAGTTCTTC	CASSPPGSSGYNEQFF
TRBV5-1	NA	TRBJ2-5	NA	TGCGCCAGCAGCTTGGGGAGATACCAAGAGACCCAGTACTTC	CASSLGRYQETQYF
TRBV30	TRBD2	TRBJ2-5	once	TGTGCCTGGATCCCTGCGGGAGGACTGAAGGAGACCCAGTACTTC	CAWIPAGGLKETQYF
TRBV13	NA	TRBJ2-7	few	TGTGCCAGCAGCTTAGCTGACGAGCAGTACTTC	CASSLADEQYF
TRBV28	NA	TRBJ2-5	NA	TGTGCCATCAGGGGGGCGGAGACCCAGTACTTC	CAIRGAETQYF
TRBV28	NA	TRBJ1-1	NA	TGTGCCAGCAGTTTAGGGTTGGGAGGGCCCACTGAAGCTTTCTTT	CASSLGLGGPTEAFF
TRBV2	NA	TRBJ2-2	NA	TGTGCCAGCAGTGCGGCGGGAACCGGGGAGCTGTTTTTT	CASSAAGTGELFF
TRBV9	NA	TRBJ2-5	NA	TGTGCCAGCAGTGCCGGGACAACTCATCAAGAGACCCAGTACTTC	CASSAGTTHQETQYF
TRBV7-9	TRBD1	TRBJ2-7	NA	TGTGCCAGCAGCTCGGGACAGGGTGCCTACGAGCAGTACTTC	CASSSGQGAYEQYF
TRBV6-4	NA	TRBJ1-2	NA	TGTGCCAGCAGTGTCCAAGACAGCATGTTCTATGGCTACACCTTC	CASSVQDSMFYGYTF
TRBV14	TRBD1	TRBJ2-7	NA	TGTGCCAGCAGCCTAGGAACAGGGGGGTATGAGCAGTACTTC	CASSLGTGGYEQYF
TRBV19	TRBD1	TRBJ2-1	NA	TGTGCCAGTAGTCCTAACAGGGGAACCGGTCGCAACAATGAGCAGTTCTTC	CASSPNRGTGRNNEQFF
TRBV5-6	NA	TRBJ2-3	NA	TGTGCCAGCAGCCCTCCCCTCACAGATACGCAGTATTTT	CASSPPLTDTQYF
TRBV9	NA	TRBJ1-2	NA	TGTGCCAGCAGCCCGAAACAAAATGGCGTCGAGAGGTATGGCTACACCTTC	CASSPKQNGVERYGYTF
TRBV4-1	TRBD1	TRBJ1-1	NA	TGCGCCAGCAGCCATCAGGGGGCTGGCACTGAAGCTTTCTTT	CASSHQGAGTEAFF
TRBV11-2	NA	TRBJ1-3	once	TGTGCCAGCAGCTTATACAGGCAAAACACCATATATTTT	CASSLYRQNTIYF
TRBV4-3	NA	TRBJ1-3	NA	TGCGCCAGCAGCCAAGATCACCCCCGGGCCACCTCTGGAAACACCATATATTTT	CASSQDHPRATSGNTIYF
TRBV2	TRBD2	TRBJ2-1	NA	TGTGCCAGCGTTAGCGGGCTGTACAATGAGCAGTTCTTC	CASVSGLYNEQFF
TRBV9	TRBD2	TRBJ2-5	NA	TGTGCCAGCAGCGGGGCGGCGGGAGGGCAGGTGGGAACCCAGTACTTC	CASSGAAGGQVGTQYF
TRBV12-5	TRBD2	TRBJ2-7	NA	TGTGCTAGTGGTTTGGCCCCGGGACTAGCGGGAGGGCACTACGAGCAGTACTTC	CASGLAPGLAGGHYEQYF
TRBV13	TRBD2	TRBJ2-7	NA	TGTGCCAGCAGCTCCAGACTAGCGGGACCAACCTACGAGCAGTACTTC	CASSSRLAGPTYEQYF
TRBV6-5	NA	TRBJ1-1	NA	TGTGCCAGCAGTTACTTCAAGAACACTGAAGCTTTCTTT	CASSYFKNTEAFF
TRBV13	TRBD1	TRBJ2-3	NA	TGTGCCAGCAGCGGACAGGGTGCTGATACGCAGTATTTT	CASSGQGADTQYF
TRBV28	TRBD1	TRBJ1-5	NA	TGTGCCAGTTACAGGGGGTATAGCAATCAGCCCCAGCATTTT	CASYRGYSNQPQHF
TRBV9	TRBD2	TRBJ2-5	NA	TGTGCCAGCAGCGACCCTCGCGCGGGAGAGGACGGTGGGACCCAGTACTTC	CASSDPRAGEDGGTQYF
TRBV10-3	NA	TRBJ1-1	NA	TGTGCCATCAGAGTAGGAACTGAAGCTTTCTTT	CAIRVGTEAFF
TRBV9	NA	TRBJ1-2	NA	TGTGCCAGCAGCCTTAGGGTCAGCCCTAACTATGGCTACACCTTC	CASSLRVSPNYGYTF
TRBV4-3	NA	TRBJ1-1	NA	TGCGCCAGCAGCCAAGGTTTGGCAGGACCGAACACTGAAGCTTTCTTT	CASSQGLAGPNTEAFF
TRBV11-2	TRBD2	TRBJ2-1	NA	TGTGCCAGCAGCTTAGTCGGGCTAGCGGGAGTTCCCTACAATGAGCAGTTCTTC	CASSLVGLAGVPYNEQFF
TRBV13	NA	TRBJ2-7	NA	TGTGCCAGCAGCTTAGGCCTAGACGTCTCCTACGAGCAGTACTTC	CASSLGLDVSYEQYF
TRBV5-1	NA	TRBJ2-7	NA	TGCGCCAGCAGCTCATCCTACTCCTACGAGCAGTACTTC	CASSSSYSYEQYF
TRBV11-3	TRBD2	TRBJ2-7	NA	TGTGCCAGCAGCTTAGATCTTAGGGCTAGCGGATACTACGAGCAGTACTTC	CASSLDLRASGYYEQYF
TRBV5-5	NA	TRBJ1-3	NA	TGTGCCAGCAGCTTGGCTCCCTACGGGGGTGCGATCTCTGGAAACACCATATATTTT	CASSLAPYGGAISGNTIYF
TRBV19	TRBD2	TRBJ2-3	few	TGTGCCAGTAGTAGAAGGCTAGCGGTCACAGATACGCAGTATTTT	CASSRRLAVTDTQYF
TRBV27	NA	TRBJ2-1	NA	TGTGCCAGCAGTTTACTTTCGGTCGATGAGCAGTTCTTC	CASSLLSVDEQFF
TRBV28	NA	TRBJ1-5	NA	TGTGCCAGCAGTTTTACGGGGGCAGGACAGCCCCAGCATTTT	CASSFTGAGQPQHF